Presented here are 18 T cell receptor beta chains from one specimen sequenced in a study of type 1 regulatory T cells. TCRdb reanalysed the reads using MiXCR and keeps one entry per CDR3 protein. The sample holds about 62,000 distinct CDR3 sequences, 62% seen once. Their target antigens are unknown. The sample was cultured non-Tr1 T cells, either the whole culture or a sorted T cell fraction (not recorded which). All receptors derive from a human donor in good health.

The chain links TRBV9 to TRBJ1-2; perhaps TRBD1 as D (6 bases). The CDR3 has 14 residues. The germline V gene has CDR1 SGDLS and CDR2 YYNGEE. V dropped 2 bases and J dropped 4 bases, with 12 bases sitting between them. The CDR3: CASSVDQGSYGYTF. In nucleotides, the CDR3 is TGTGCCAGCAGCGTTGATCAGGGGAGCTATGGCTACACCTTC.

The V and J genes are TRBV7-2 and TRBJ1-2; D is undetermined. V lost 5 bases to trimming and J lost 0 bases, with 13 bases between them. Germline CDR1 reads SGHTA; CDR2 reads FQGNSA. The CDR3 spans 15 residues. The CDR3 loop is CASSPRPSSNYGYTF. The CDR3 bases are TGTGCCAGCAGCCCGAGACCCTCTTCTAACTATGGCTACACCTTC.

The chain is built from TRBV27 and TRBJ2-1, with TRBD1 matching 9 bases. The CDR3 runs 16 residues. The V gene's germline CDR1 is MNHEY and CDR2 SMNVEV (reference sequence). V shed 6 bases, J shed 5 bases, and the junction held 11 bases outside the gene matches. The chain's CDR3 is CASSPRRDREHNEQFF. The CDR3 DNA reads TGTGCCAGCAGCCCCCGCCGGGACAGGGAACACAATGAGCAGTTCTTC.

V gene TRBV2 combines with J gene TRBJ2-2; either TRBD1 or TRBD2 may supply D (6 bases each). With 4 bases removed from V and 7 bases from J, the gap between germline ends came to 13 bases. The germline gives CDR1 SNHLY, CDR2 FYNNEI. This CDR3 has 14 residues. CDR3 nucleotides: TGTGCCAGCAGTGTCGGGGGCCGGGACGGGGAGCTGTTTTTT. Its protein product is CASSVGGRDGELFF.

The genes are TRBV29-1 and TRBJ2-7; 10 bases fit TRBD2. The germline gives CDR1 SQVTM, CDR2 ANQGSEA. The CDR3 extends over 14 amino acids. V dropped 4 bases and J dropped 5; count of bases not matched to a gene: 8. CDR3 sequence: CSVGASGSGDEQYF. The CDR3, as DNA: TGCAGCGTTGGAGCTAGCGGGAGTGGAGACGAGCAGTACTTC.

This clonotype was found a few times. The chain combines TRBV12-3 or TRBV12-4 with TRBJ1-2; D is possibly TRBD1 (5 bases). CDR3 length equals 14 residues. V was cut by 5 bases and J by 3 bases, with 13 bases left in between. The CDR3 is CASSPGPRDYGYTF. CDR3 nucleotides: TGTGCCAGCAGTCCGGGGCCACGTGACTATGGCTACACCTTC.

In this sample, this clonotype turned up a few times. This rearrangement joins TRBV6-6 to TRBJ2-1, with 8 bases fitting TRBD2. J was trimmed by 9 bases and V by 6 bases; bases with no gene match: 16. The CDR3 has 16 amino acids. CDR1 and CDR2 from the germline V gene are MNHNY and SVGAGI (reference sequence). CDR3 DNA: TGTGCCAGCAGCCAAGCAGGACTAGCCCCGCTGCTTGAGCAGTTCTTC. This encodes CASSQAGLAPLLEQFF.

This chain joins TRBV18 and TRBJ2-1; weak D call: TRBD2 (5 bases). Germline V CDR1 and CDR2: KGHSH, LQKENI. V dropped 6 bases and J dropped 5 bases, with 11 bases sitting between them. CDR3 size: 13 residues. CDR3 DNA sequence: TGTGCCAGCTCTACAAAGGGAGACAATGAGCAGTTCTTC. It codes for CASSTKGDNEQFF.

The chain joins TRBV29-1 to TRBJ2-1; the D call may be TRBD1 or TRBD2 (5 bases each). Germline V gene sequence: CDR1 SQVTM, CDR2 ANQGSEA. The CDR3 has 15 amino acids. V lost 0 bases to trimming and J lost 7 bases, with 16 bases between them. The CDR3 loop is CSVEDRGQRGNEQFF. CDR3 DNA sequence: TGCAGCGTTGAAGATCGGGGCCAGCGAGGAAATGAGCAGTTCTTC.

The V gene is TRBV5-4, the J gene TRBJ2-2; no clear D gene. Germline V gene lookup returns CDR1 SGHNT and CDR2 YYREEE (reference sequence). CDR3 length equals 16 residues. V lost 2 bases and J lost 5, with 16 bases in between. CDR3 in amino acids: CASSLRQRTGTGELFF. DNA for the CDR3: TGTGCCAGCAGCTTAAGGCAGAGGACGGGTACCGGGGAGCTGTTTTTT. Drawing the rest from reference TRBV5-4 and TRBJ2-2, the complete variable domain is ETGVTQSPTHLIKTRGQQVTLRCSSQSGHNTVSWYQQALGQGPQFIFQYYREEENGRGNFPPRFSGLQFPNYSSELNVNALELDDSALYLCASSLRQRTGTGELFFGEGSRLTVL.

This clonotype has just a few counts. This rearrangement joins TRBV19 to TRBJ2-2; D might be TRBD1 (5 bases). The V gene lost 2 bases and the J gene lost 2 bases, with 6 bases spanning the gap. Germline loops: CDR1 LNHDA, CDR2 SQIVND (reference sequence). CDR3 length: 14 amino acids. CDR3 DNA: TGTGCCAGTAGTATACAGGGAAACACCGGGGAGCTGTTTTTT. Protein: CASSIQGNTGELFF.

The rearrangement joins TRBV6-2 or TRBV6-3 to TRBJ1-5, with TRBD1 matching 9 bases. From germline, CDR1 is MNHEY and CDR2 SVGEGT. Losses at the gene ends were 0 bases for V and 0 bases for J; bases not matched to a gene: 15. The CDR3 extends over 21 amino acids. The CDR3 spells CASSYSMGQGKKGYSNQPQHF. Written as DNA, the CDR3 is TGTGCCAGCAGTTACTCGATGGGACAGGGCAAAAAAGGATATAGCAATCAGCCCCAGCATTTT.

The rearrangement uses TRBV30 and TRBJ2-2; D perhaps matches TRBD1 (5 bases). CDR1 and CDR2 from the germline V gene are GTSNPN and SVGIG (reference sequence). The CDR3 is 12 amino acids. With 2 bases removed from V and 6 bases from J, the gap between germline ends came to 7 bases. The CDR3 loop reads CAWSLGPGELFF. DNA of the CDR3: TGTGCCTGGAGTTTGGGGCCCGGGGAGCTGTTTTTT.

This clonotype was recorded only once. The genes are TRBV3-1 and TRBJ2-7; the match to TRBD2 covers 9 bases. The CDR3 has 12 amino acids. Trimming at V came to 3 bases and at J to 11 bases, leaving 5 bases not matched to a gene. Germline CDR1 LGHDT, CDR2 YNNKEL (reference sequence). The CDR3 loop reads CASSHPSGEEYF. Written as DNA, the CDR3 is TGTGCCAGCAGCCATCCTAGCGGGGAGGAGTACTTC.

This clonotype was seen a few times. The chain employs TRBV6-5 and TRBJ2-7, with unresolved D. Germline assignment: CDR1 MNHEY and CDR2 SVGAGI. The CDR3 extends over 11 amino acids. The ends were cut back, 10 bases at V and 4 bases at J, with 11 bases in the middle. CDR3 residues: CATELSYEQYF. The DNA of the CDR3 is TGTGCCACTGAGCTGTCTTACGAGCAGTACTTC.

The chain is built from TRBV7-2 and TRBJ2-7; a possible D gene is TRBD1 (6 bases). The CDR3 has 14 amino acids. Germline assignment: CDR1 SGHTA and CDR2 FQGNSA. V was cut by 4 bases and J by 0 bases, with 10 bases left in between. DNA for the CDR3: TGTGCCAGCAGCTCGGACAGTTACTCCTACGAGCAGTACTTC. Translating gives CASSSDSYSYEQYF.

The chain links TRBV27 to TRBJ1-5; D might be TRBD1 (6 bases). Trimming took off 6 bases at V and 3 bases at J, with 9 bases between the two ends. The CDR3 consists of 13 residues. CDR1 and CDR2 from the germline V gene are MNHEY and SMNVEV (reference sequence). The CDR3 sequence is CASRDRINQPQHF. CDR3 in DNA: TGTGCCAGCAGGGACAGAATCAATCAGCCCCAGCATTTT.

The chain has TRBV18 and TRBJ2-3; 10 bases are shared with TRBD1. The CDR3 is 16 residues long. Per the germline V gene, CDR1 is KGHSH and CDR2 is LQKENI. With 3 bases clipped from V and 1 base from J, the junction kept 4 bases outside the gene matches. DNA for the CDR3: TGTGCCAGCTCACCCCTCGGGACAGGGGGCACAGATACGCAGTATTTT. Translated, it gives CASSPLGTGGTDTQYF.